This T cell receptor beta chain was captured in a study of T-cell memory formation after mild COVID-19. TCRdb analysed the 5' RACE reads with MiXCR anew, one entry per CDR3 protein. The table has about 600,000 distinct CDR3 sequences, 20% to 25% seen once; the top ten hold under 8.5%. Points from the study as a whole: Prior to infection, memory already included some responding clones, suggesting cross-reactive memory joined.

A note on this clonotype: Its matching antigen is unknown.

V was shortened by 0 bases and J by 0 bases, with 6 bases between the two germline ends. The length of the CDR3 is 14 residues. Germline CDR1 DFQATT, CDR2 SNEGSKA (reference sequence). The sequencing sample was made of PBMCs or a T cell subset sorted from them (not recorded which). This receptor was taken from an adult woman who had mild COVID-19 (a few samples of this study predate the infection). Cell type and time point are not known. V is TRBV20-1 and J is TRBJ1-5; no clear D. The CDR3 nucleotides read TGCAGTGCTAGAGACAAAAATAGCAATCAGCCCCAGCATTTT. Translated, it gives CSARDKNSNQPQHF.